The 19 T cell receptor beta chains given below trace back to one sample, sequenced in a study of cytomegalovirus exposure and HLA in healthy donors. The PCR contained 60 Vbeta and 13 Jbeta primers. Only in-frame clones appear in the TCRdb table, and some are missing; sequencing was by immunoSEQ multiplex PCR. The data contain 85,000 to 130,000 clones, less than 85% of them singletons. Sequencing was done on a sample of PBMCs. All receptors derive from a man in his 60s in good health and CMV-seronegative.

The gene calls are TRBV12-5 and TRBJ2-3; 8 positions agree with TRBD2. The CDR3 extends over 12 amino acids. Germline V gives CDR1 LGHNT, CDR2 FRNRAP. J lost 6 bases, V lost 8 bases, and 4 bases had no gene match. The CDR3: CASRRGDDTQYF. In DNA, the CDR3 is TGTGCTAGTCGGCGGGGGGATGATACGCAGTATTTT.

The chain has TRBV2 and TRBJ1-4, with D tentatively TRBD1 (6 bases). The CDR3 consists of 17 residues. The V end was cut by 5 bases, the J end by 10 bases, with 26 bases between. The V gene's germline CDR1 is SNHLY and CDR2 FYNNEI. For the CDR3, the DNA is TGTGCCAGCAGTTTACAGGGCGGCGGCGGAAGTAAGGGAAAACTGTTTTTT. It yields the protein CASSLQGGGGSKGKLFF.

This sequence joins TRBV5-1 and TRBJ2-1; 9 bases line up with TRBD2. Germline-derived CDR1 and CDR2 are SGHRS and YFSETQ. V lost 0 bases, J lost 8 bases, and 3 bases stayed unmatched. CDR3 length: 14 amino acids. The CDR3 coding sequence is TGCGCCAGCAGCTTGGGGCGGGGGGGGGATGAGCAGTTCTTC. Translating it yields CASSLGRGGDEQFF.

By sample share, this clone is medium-sized (0.01 to 0.1%). V and J are TRBV5-4 and TRBJ1-1; D is unresolved. This CDR3 contains 15 residues. Trimming removed 4 bases from V and 0 bases from J, with 13 bases in between. Germline lookup yields CDR1 SGHNT and CDR2 YYREEE (reference sequence). CDR3 in amino acids: CASSRDQGLNTEAFF. DNA for the CDR3: TGTGCCAGCAGCCGGGATCAAGGGTTGAACACTGAAGCTTTCTTT.

The rearrangement uses TRBV14 and TRBJ2-3; D might be TRBD1 (6 bases). The V end was cut by 4 bases, the J end by 3 bases, with 14 bases between. Germline V lookup: CDR1 SGHDN, CDR2 FVKESK. The CDR3 is 15 residues long. The CDR3 reads CASSLGALWTDTQYF. CDR3 nucleotide sequence: TGTGCCAGCAGCCTGGGGGCGCTCTGGACAGATACGCAGTATTTT. The variable domain in full, completed from reference TRBV14 and TRBJ2-3, reads EAGVTQFPSHSVIEKGQTVTLRCDPISGHDNLYWYRRVMGKEIKFLLHFVKESKQDESGMPNNRFLAERTGGTYSTLKVQPAELEDSGVYFCASSLGALWTDTQYFGPGTRLTVL.

This clone was detected once. The chain combines TRBV5-6 with TRBJ1-1, with D perhaps TRBD1 (5 bases). The germline V gene has CDR1 SGHDT and CDR2 YYEEEE. Trimming cost V 5 bases and J 1 base, with 12 bases left between them. This CDR3 has 14 amino acids. Here the CDR3 DNA reads TGTGCCAGCAGTGCGGGACTAAGGAACACTGAAGCTTTCTTT. As protein: CASSAGLRNTEAFF.

In this sample, this clone turned up a few times. J is TRBJ2-3 and V is TRBV6-1; no definite D call. This CDR3 is built from 14 residues. Germline values: CDR1 MNHNS, CDR2 SASEGT. Trimming pared 0 bases from V and 7 bases from J, leaving 11 bases between. CDR3 bases: TGTGCCAGCAGTGAAGCCGGTTCCCGTTATACGCAGTATTTT. As protein: CASSEAGSRYTQYF.

DNA of the CDR3: TGTGCCAGCAGCTTTACTAGCGAAGAGACCCAGTACTTC. Its protein product is CASSFTSEETQYF. The V and J genes are TRBV7-3 and TRBJ2-5; TRBD2 matches at 7 bases. The CDR3 spans 13 residues. V shed 3 bases and J 3 bases; nucleotides not matched to a gene: 1. Germline CDR1 is SGHTA and CDR2 is FQGTGA.

The chain employs TRBV2 and TRBJ1-1; D gene uncertain. Germline CDR1 SNHLY, CDR2 FYNNEI. Trimming took off 1 base at V and 5 bases at J, with 8 bases between the two ends. The CDR3 runs 13 residues. The CDR3 sequence is CASSEGVVTEAFF. The CDR3, as DNA: TGTGCCAGCAGTGAAGGAGTGGTAACTGAAGCTTTCTTT.

The genes are TRBV11-2 and TRBJ2-5, with 10 bases matching TRBD2. There are 18 residues in the CDR3. Trimming took 5 bases from V and 2 from J; bases not matched to a gene: 14. Germline CDR1 is SGHAT and CDR2 is FQNNGV. CDR3: CASSPREVAGGAQETQYF. In DNA, the CDR3 is TGTGCCAGCAGCCCACGGGAGGTAGCGGGGGGTGCTCAAGAGACCCAGTACTTC.

The genes are TRBV7-9 and TRBJ1-5, with D possibly matching TRBD1 (5 bases). In germline, CDR1 is SEHNR, CDR2 FQNEAQ (reference sequence). This CDR3 is 13 amino acids long. The ends were cut back, 1 base at V and 5 bases at J, with 6 bases in the middle. The CDR3 region has the DNA TGTGCCAGCAGCTTAGAAGGGGATCAGCCCCAGCATTTT. Translated, it gives CASSLEGDQPQHF.

The chain carries TRBV21-1 and TRBJ2-7; the DNA was not compared with TRBD1, the D call given in the table. TRBV21-1 is assigned pseudogene status. The CDR3 spans 15 residues. The chain's CDR3 is CATAILQGAGGEQYV. The CDR3 bases are TGTGCCACCGCCATCTTACAGGGGGCGGGCGGCGAGCAGTACGTC.

This chain uses TRBV5-1 with TRBJ2-5; the match to TRBD1 covers 11 bases. The CDR3 has 16 amino acids. The V and J ends lost 8 bases and 5 bases, in that order; junction bases with no gene match: 14. Per germline, CDR1 SGHRS and CDR2 YFSETQ. The CDR3 DNA follows: TGCGCCAGTTCCCCCAATCCGGGACAGGGGGTCGAGACCCAGTACTTC. It is translated as CASSPNPGQGVETQYF.

This clone was recorded once. This CDR3 is CASSRITGTAKETQYF. CDR3 DNA sequence: TGTGCCAGCAGCCGAATTACCGGGACAGCCAAAGAGACCCAGTACTTC. The V gene is TRBV14, the J gene TRBJ2-5; 7 bases agree with TRBD1. The CDR3 runs to 16 residues. The germline V gene encodes CDR1 SGHDN and CDR2 FVKESK. With 4 bases clipped from V and 3 bases from J, the junction kept 11 bases outside the gene matches. Full variable domain (remainder filled in from reference TRBV14 and TRBJ2-5): EAGVTQFPSHSVIEKGQTVTLRCDPISGHDNLYWYRRVMGKEIKFLLHFVKESKQDESGMPNNRFLAERTGGTYSTLKVQPAELEDSGVYFCASSRITGTAKETQYFGPGTRLLVL.

Comments on this clone: Other DNA sequences from this sample encode an identical CDR3 as well. The chain couples TRBV27 to TRBJ1-5, with 7 bases matching TRBD1. J lost 3 bases, V lost 6 bases, and 5 bases had no gene match. Germline CDR1 reads MNHEY; CDR2 reads SMNVEV (reference sequence). The CDR3 contains 14 residues. The CDR3 DNA is TGTGCCAGCAGCTGGACAGGCGACAATCAGCCCCAGCATTTT. It specifies CASSWTGDNQPQHF.

This rearrangement joins TRBV6-1 to TRBJ1-2; D perhaps matches TRBD1 (5 bases). This CDR3 region has 14 residues. Per germline, CDR1 MNHNS and CDR2 SASEGT. Trimming took 9 bases from V and 2 from J, leaving 16 bases between them. CDR3 amino acids: CASTGIPTNYGYTF. Written as DNA, the CDR3 is TGTGCCAGTACAGGCATACCCACGAACTATGGCTACACCTTC.

The chain has TRBV19 and TRBJ1-5; 7 nucleotides agree with TRBD1. CDR3 length equals 13 residues. In germline, CDR1 is LNHDA, CDR2 SQIVND (reference sequence). The CDR3 spells CACSGQVNQPQHF. CDR3 nucleotide sequence: TGTGCTTGCTCAGGACAGGTCAATCAGCCCCAGCATTTT.

This clone has just one count. The chain combines TRBV6-5 with TRBJ2-3, with unresolved D. CDR3 length equals 15 residues. Trimming took off 0 bases at V and 0 bases at J, with 7 bases between the two ends. Germline V CDR1 and CDR2: MNHEY, SVGAGI. The CDR3 protein is CASSYSVGSTDTQYF. The CDR3 DNA reads as TGTGCCAGCAGTTACTCAGTCGGTAGCACAGATACGCAGTATTTT.

The V gene is TRBV28, the J gene TRBJ1-1, with 9 bases identical to TRBD1. CDR1 is MDHEN, CDR2 SYDVKM, per germline. After removal of 5 bases from V and 0 bases from J, the junction contained 10 bases not matched to a gene. The CDR3 extends over 17 amino acids. The CDR3 nucleotides are TGTGCCAGCAGTCCATCCGGGACAGGGTATCTGAACACTGAAGCTTTCTTT. It codes for CASSPSGTGYLNTEAFF. Full variable domain (rest looked up from reference TRBV28 and TRBJ1-1): DVKVTQSSRYLVKRTGEKVFLECVQDMDHENMFWYRQDPGLGLRLIYFSYDVKMKEKGDIPEGYSVSREKKERFSLILESASTNQTSMYLCASSPSGTGYLNTEAFFGQGTRLTVV.